A single sample gave rise to the 25 T cell receptor beta chains below, sequenced in a study of regulatory T cells in long-lasting Graves disease (dated by TCRdb to the early 2020s). What this sample's time point label stands for: persistent/refractory GD, antithyroid drugs over 5 years with positive TRAb. For both TCR sequencing and RNA sequencing, RNA was extracted from PBMCs using TRIzol. Libraries were constructed by multiplex PCR. Sequencing took place on an Illumina HiSeq 4000. CDR3 regions were amplified by Arm-PCR with iRepertoire HTBI primers to construct TCR beta libraries. Using fastp trimming at Q25 and MiXCR clonotype assembly, TCRdb reanalyzed the public sequencing data and kept in-frame beta chains. For every CDR3 protein sequence, its rows merge into one entry that carries the most common genes and DNA. The sample contains about 420,000 distinct CDR3 sequences, 20% to 30% of them found a single time. Approximately 26% of the sample is in the top ten clones.

The sequencing here drew on peripheral blood mononuclear cells (PBMCs), taken when the disease was refractory, from a patient treated with antithyroid drugs. The origin of the receptors is a female donor with Graves disease.

As concerns this clonotype: It differs at one base from a far larger clone, so likely a read error. The chain carries TRBV12-3 or TRBV12-4 and TRBJ2-2; TRBD1 aligns across 7 bases. Unmatched junction bases numbered 8, after V lost 3 bases and J lost 7 bases. The CDR3 has 15 amino acids. This CDR3 reads CASSFDRAGIGELFF. CDR3 nucleotide sequence: TGTGCCAGCAGTTTCGACAGGGCTGGCATCGGGGAGCTGTTTTTT.

This clonotype showed up just a few times. The CDR3 DNA sequence: TGCGCCAGCAGCTTTGGGGCTGTGGGAGATACGCAGTATTTT. Protein sequence: CASSFGAVGDTQYF. The V gene is TRBV5-1, the J gene TRBJ2-3; maybe TRBD1 (5 bases). Germline V gene sequence: CDR1 SGHRS, CDR2 YFSETQ. The CDR3 is made up of 14 amino acids. The ends were cut back, 2 bases at V and 5 bases at J, with 12 bases in the middle. Based on the CDR3 plus reference TRBV5-1 and TRBJ2-3, the full variable domain is KAGVTQTPRYLIKTRGQQVTLSCSPISGHRSVSWYQQTPGQGLQFLFEYFSETQRNKGNFPGRFSGRQFSNSRSEMNVSTLELGDSALYLCASSFGAVGDTQYFGPGTRLTVL.

The chain is built from TRBV25-1 and TRBJ1-1, with D tentatively TRBD1 (5 bases). CDR1 is MGHDK and CDR2 is SYGVNS in the germline V gene. There are 14 residues in the CDR3. With 4 bases removed from V and 5 bases from J, the gap between germline ends came to 14 bases. CDR3 bases: TGTGCCAGCAGTGCGACCAGGGTAGGGACTGAAGCTTTCTTT. Translation gives CASSATRVGTEAFF.

This clonotype was picked up a small number of times. This chain joins TRBV7-9 and TRBJ2-7, with 8 bases lining up with TRBD2. The CDR3 runs to 18 residues. Germline lookup yields CDR1 SEHNR and CDR2 FQNEAQ (reference sequence). The J segment lost 3 bases and the V segment lost 3 bases, leaving 16 bases of the junction unmatched. Written as DNA, the CDR3 is TGTGCCAGCAGCTTCCCCCCGGGTGGAGCGGGAGCTCACTACGAGCAGTACTTC. Translation gives CASSFPPGGAGAHYEQYF.

This clonotype was found a few times. The J gene is TRBJ1-1, the V gene TRBV7-2; no clear D. In germline, CDR1 is SGHTA, CDR2 FQGNSA. This CDR3 spans 14 amino acids. Trimming left V 2 bases short and J 2 bases short, with 9 bases between. The CDR3 loop reads CASSLTDGNTEAFF. CDR3 nucleotides: TGTGCCAGCAGCTTAACGGACGGAAACACTGAAGCTTTCTTT.

This clonotype was seen at least ten times. The CDR3 spells CASSQGFTGGTYEQYF. CDR3 sequence (DNA): TGTGCCAGCAGCCAAGGTTTCACAGGGGGAACGTACGAGCAGTACTTC. The chain combines TRBV3-1 with TRBJ2-7, with 8 bases matching TRBD1. With 1 base clipped from V and 4 bases from J, the junction kept 9 bases outside the gene matches. Germline lookup yields CDR1 LGHDT and CDR2 YNNKEL (reference sequence). The CDR3 is made up of 16 amino acids.

This clonotype was seen only a few times. This chain uses TRBV20-1 with TRBJ1-2; 9 bases line up with TRBD1. Germline V CDR1 and CDR2: DFQATT, SNEGSKA (reference sequence). The CDR3 is 15 residues long. The V gene end was trimmed by 1 base and the J gene end by 2 bases; junction bases not matched to a gene: 5. In nucleotides, the CDR3 is TGCAGTGCTAGAGTGGGGGACAGGGTGAACTATGGCTACACCTTC. Translation: CSARVGDRVNYGYTF.

The rearrangement joins TRBV3-1 to TRBJ1-6; D possibly corresponds to TRBD1 (6 bases). Germline-derived CDR1 and CDR2 are LGHDT and YNNKEL (reference sequence). The V and J ends lost 6 bases and 2 bases respectively, with 11 bases between them. This CDR3 comprises 15 residues. The CDR3 here is CASRLRDTYNSPLHF. CDR3 nucleotide sequence: TGTGCCAGCAGGCTACGGGACACCTATAATTCACCCCTCCACTTT.

Only a few counts were recorded for this clonotype. It may be a read error: a sequence one base away is much more abundant. This chain connects TRBV7-2 to TRBJ2-5; TRBD2 matches at 11 bases. CDR3 length: 15 residues. The germline gives CDR1 SGHTA, CDR2 FQGNSA. The CDR3 coding sequence is TGTGCCAGCAGTCATCCGGGACTAGCGGAAGAGATCCAGTACTTC. Translation: CASSHPGLAEEIQYF.

This clonotype was observed a handful of times. The chain uses TRBV20-1 and TRBJ1-5, with 10 positions matching TRBD1. The CDR3 has 15 residues. Trimming cost V 6 bases and J 5 bases; bases outside gene matches: 10. Germline-derived CDR1 and CDR2 are DFQATT and SNEGSKA (reference sequence). The CDR3 DNA reads TGCAGTGCAAATTGGGACAGGGGCTTGGATCAGCCCCAGCATTTT. It codes for CSANWDRGLDQPQHF.

The chain combines TRBV7-2 with TRBJ2-7; 12 bases are shared with TRBD2. Trimming removed 1 base from V and 4 bases from J; junction bases left unmatched: 11. Germline loops: CDR1 SGHTA, CDR2 FQGNSA. CDR3 length: 18 residues. The CDR3 sequence is CASSLERDWTSGIYEQYF. In DNA form, the CDR3 reads TGTGCCAGCAGCTTAGAGCGGGACTGGACTAGCGGGATATACGAGCAGTACTTC.

A few counts support this clonotype. The chain uses TRBV12-3 or TRBV12-4 and TRBJ1-6; tentatively, D is TRBD1 (6 bases). The length of the CDR3 is 14 residues. V shed 4 bases and J shed 4 bases, with 8 bases lying between them. The CDR3 DNA follows: TGTGCCAGCAGTTCCGGGACATATAATTCACCCCTCCACTTT. Its translation is CASSSGTYNSPLHF.

This clonotype was seen a few times. This chain connects TRBV5-8 to TRBJ1-5; TRBD1 is a possible D gene (5 bases). V shed 4 bases and J shed 0 bases, with 11 bases lying between them. CDR3 length: 15 residues. Germline CDR1 and CDR2: SGHTS and YDEGEE. The CDR3 protein is CASSPETVSNQPQHF. The CDR3 DNA sequence: TGTGCCAGCAGCCCCGAGACAGTTAGCAATCAGCCCCAGCATTTT.

The J gene is TRBJ1-5, the V gene TRBV9; no clear D. V gave up 0 bases and J gave up 5 bases, with 6 bases separating them. Germline lookup yields CDR1 SGDLS and CDR2 YYNGEE. The CDR3 runs 13 residues. CDR3 nucleotides: TGTGCCAGCAGCGTAGCTCCAGATCAGCCCCAGCATTTT. Its protein is CASSVAPDQPQHF.

Note on this clonotype: A much larger clone lies one base from this, so it may be a read error. J is TRBJ1-1 and V is TRBV27; possible D gene TRBD1, 6 bases. This CDR3 spans 14 amino acids. Looked up from germline, CDR1 is MNHEY and CDR2 is SMNVEV (reference sequence). V was trimmed by 9 bases and J by 3 bases, leaving 17 bases between them. The CDR3 is CARGTRDLYTEAFF. The DNA for the CDR3 is TGTGCCAGAGGGACAAGGGACCTTTACACTGAAGCTTTCTTT.

This clonotype was recorded a few times. The chain links TRBV5-1 to TRBJ2-7, with D maybe TRBD2 (6 bases). This CDR3 comprises 13 residues. The V end lost 0 bases, the J end lost 6 bases, and 10 bases lay between the germline ends. Germline CDR1 reads SGHRS; CDR2 reads YFSETQ. CDR3 coding DNA: TGCGCCAGCAGCTTGGTCGAGGGAGGCGAGCAGTACTTC. It encodes CASSLVEGGEQYF.

V usage is TRBV27 and J usage is TRBJ1-2; D unclear. Germline V gene lookup returns CDR1 MNHEY and CDR2 SMNVEV (reference sequence). V was trimmed by 6 bases and J by 3 bases, leaving 14 bases between them. The CDR3 extends over 14 amino acids. CDR3 bases: TGTGCCAGCAGCCCCGGGCTAAATGACTATGGCTACACCTTC. It codes for CASSPGLNDYGYTF.

The chain uses TRBV15 and TRBJ2-6; either TRBD1 or TRBD2 may fit D (5 bases each). The CDR3 loop spans 16 amino acids. Between the trimmed V and J ends, which lost 9 bases and 0 bases, there was a span of 15 bases. Germline CDR1 and CDR2: LNHNV and YYDKDF (reference sequence). CDR3 residues: CATQQGGYSGANVLTF. CDR3 bases: TGTGCCACGCAGCAGGGCGGGTACTCTGGGGCCAACGTCCTGACTTTC.

A remark on this clonotype: One end of the junction does not line up with germline, which may come from a read error. This chain uses TRBV20-1 with TRBJ2-7, with TRBD1 matching over 8 bases. This CDR3 has 17 residues. CDR1 is DFQATT, CDR2 SNEGSKA, per germline (reference sequence). CDR3 DNA: TGCAGTGCTAGAGGACTGAACCCCAGGGGGCTCTCCAACGAGCAGTACTTC. Translated: CSARGLNPRGLSNEQYF.

V is TRBV30 and J is TRBJ2-3; the match to TRBD2 covers 9 bases. V shed 1 base and J 2 bases; nucleotides not matched to a gene: 10. CDR3 length: 17 residues. From germline, CDR1 is GTSNPN and CDR2 SVGIG (reference sequence). CDR3 sequence reads: CAWSEPSGTTFTDTQYF. CDR3 DNA: TGTGCCTGGAGTGAGCCTAGCGGGACCACTTTCACAGATACGCAGTATTTT. The variable domain in full, with the rest retrieved from reference TRBV30 and TRBJ2-3, is SQTIHQWPATLVQPVGSPLSLECTVEGTSNPNLYWYRQAAGRGLQLLFYSVGIGQISSEVPQNLSASRPQDRQFILSSKKLLLSDSGFYLCAWSEPSGTTFTDTQYFGPGTRLTVL.

This clonotype was counted at least ten times. The chain joins TRBV7-8 to TRBJ2-7, with D possibly matching TRBD1 (6 bases). V lost 1 base to trimming and J lost 4 bases, with 11 bases between them. The germline gives CDR1 SGHVS, CDR2 FQNEAQ. CDR3 length equals 14 residues. DNA for the CDR3: TGTGCCAGCAGCTTAGGGACAGACGAATACGAGCAGTACTTC. Amino acids: CASSLGTDEYEQYF. Variable domain in full (rest from reference TRBV7-8 and TRBJ2-7): GAGVSQSPRYKVAKRGQDVALRCDPISGHVSLFWYQQALGQGPEFLTYFQNEAQLDKSGLPSDRFFAERPEGSVSTLKIQRTQQEDSAVYLCASSLGTDEYEQYFGPGTRLTVT.

This clonotype was picked up many times. J is TRBJ2-7 and V is TRBV7-2; 12 bases are shared with TRBD2. The length of the CDR3 is 15 residues. The ends lost 4 bases at V and 7 bases at J; junction bases unmatched: 8. CDR1 and CDR2 from the germline V gene are SGHTA and FQGNSA. The CDR3 spells CASSWTSGISGEQYF. CDR3 sequence (DNA): TGTGCCAGCAGCTGGACTAGCGGGATATCGGGGGAGCAGTACTTC.

This clonotype was observed a handful of times. V usage is TRBV28 and J usage is TRBJ2-5, with unresolved D. CDR1 MDHEN and CDR2 SYDVKM come from the germline V gene. The CDR3 has 13 amino acids. Trimming took 10 bases from V and 2 from J, leaving 14 bases between them. The CDR3 nucleotides are TGTGCCATCACCGGACGGTCGCAAGAGACCCAGTACTTC. Its translation: CAITGRSQETQYF.

This clonotype was detected a few times. The chain carries TRBV29-1 and TRBJ2-7; the match to TRBD2 covers 16 bases. Germline values: CDR1 SQVTM, CDR2 ANQGSEA. The V gene end was trimmed by 6 bases and the J gene end by 2 bases; junction bases not matched to a gene: 13. There are 18 residues in the CDR3. CDR3 in DNA: TGCAGCGTCCTACTAACGGGACTAGCGGGAGGGCCAGCCTACGAGCAGTACTTC. Amino acid sequence: CSVLLTGLAGGPAYEQYF.

The chain links TRBV18 to TRBJ2-5, with D possibly being TRBD1 or TRBD2 (5 bases each). Germline V lookup: CDR1 KGHSH, CDR2 LQKENI. The CDR3 spans 15 residues. Trimming left V 5 bases short and J 2 bases short, with 15 bases between. The CDR3 region has the DNA TGTGCCAGCTCAGTACAAGAGGGACGTCAAGAGACCCAGTACTTC. Translated: CASSVQEGRQETQYF.